A selection of T cell receptor beta chains follows, all from one sample in a study of blood T cell repertoires in COVID-19. Sequenced by immunoSEQ multiplex PCR; TCRdb stores in-frame clones only, minus some. Of 300,000 to 350,000 clones listed, roughly 89% are singletons. Sequenced input: peripheral blood. The origin of the receptors is a man aged 25 to 40 with COVID-19, enrolled during active disease. CDR3s include the opening cysteine and the closing phenylalanine or tryptophan. A D gene is named only where the DNA matches it firmly. Size values are once, few and many counts, or a class for expanded clones, and some rows have none.

J gene,clone size,V gene,D gene,CDR3 DNA,CDR3 protein
TRBJ2-1,.,TRBV15,TRBD2,TGTGCCACCAGCAGAGGGACTAGCGCCCGCTACAATGAGCAGTTCTTC,CATSRGTSARYNEQFF
TRBJ2-1,.,TRBV10-1,.,TGCGCCACCATCAACAATGAGCAGTTCTTC,CATINNEQFF
TRBJ2-1,.,TRBV11-2,TRBD2,TGTGCCAGCAGCTTAGTGCTAGCGGGGGGACAAGAGCAGTTCTTC,CASSLVLAGGQEQFF
TRBJ2-2,.,TRBV9,TRBD2,TGTGCCAGCAGCGTAGTTGGGCTAGCGGCGAACACCGGGGAGCTGTTTTTT,CASSVVGLAANTGELFF
TRBJ1-1,.,TRBV5-1,.,TGCGCCAGCAGCTTGGGAACTACAGGCTCCACTGAAGCTTTCTTT,CASSLGTTGSTEAFF
TRBJ2-7,.,TRBV6-9,.,TGTGCCAGCAGTTATACCCCGGGACTGATCTACGAGCAGTACTTC,CASSYTPGLIYEQYF
TRBJ2-3,.,TRBV28,.,TGTGCCAGCAGTTTAGAGGATACGCAGTATTTT,CASSLEDTQYF
TRBJ1-3,.,TRBV15,TRBD1,TGTGCCACCAGCCCCCAGACAGGGGGCTCTGGAAACACCATATATTTT,CATSPQTGGSGNTIYF
TRBJ2-3,once,TRBV5-1,TRBD2,TGCGCCAGCAGCCTTCCGGGACTAGCGGGCACAGATACGCAGTATTTT,CASSLPGLAGTDTQYF
TRBJ1-2,.,TRBV2,.,TGTGCCAGCAGGTCCGTCAACTATGGCTACACCTTC,CASRSVNYGYTF
TRBJ2-3,.,TRBV4-3,TRBD2,TGCGCCAGCAGCCAAGATACCGGGTCTAGCGGGGGGATAGATACGCAGTATTTT,CASSQDTGSSGGIDTQYF
TRBJ2-7,.,TRBV18,.,TGTGCCAGCTCACCACCCTACTCCGGAGGCTACGAGCAGTACTTC,CASSPPYSGGYEQYF
TRBJ2-7,.,TRBV18,TRBD1,TGTGCCAGCTCAACCGGGACAGGGTACGAGCAGTACTTC,CASSTGTGYEQYF
TRBJ2-3,.,TRBV7-2,TRBD1,TGTGCCAGCAGCTTGTCCGGGACAGGGCGCACAGATACGCAGTATTTT,CASSLSGTGRTDTQYF
TRBJ2-3,.,TRBV11-1,TRBD2,TGTGCCAGCAGCCAACTCGGGACTACGCGCACAGATACGCAGTATTTT,CASSQLGTTRTDTQYF
TRBJ1-2,.,TRBV7-3,.,TGTGCCAGCAGCTTAACCCCGATGGACACTGGCTACACCTTC,CASSLTPMDTGYTF
TRBJ2-5,.,TRBV5-1,.,TGCGCCAGCAGCGAGAGGACAGACCAAGAGACCCAGTACTTC,CASSERTDQETQYF
TRBJ1-1,.,TRBV3-1/TRBV3-2,TRBD1,TGTGCCAGCAGCAACGGACAGGGACCGGCTTTCTTT,CASSNGQGPAFF
TRBJ1-1,.,TRBV10-3,TRBD1,TGTGCCATCGGGACAGGGGGGGTGAACACTGAAGCTTTCTTT,CAIGTGGVNTEAFF
TRBJ1-1,.,TRBV6-5,TRBD1,TGTGCCAGCACTATTGGACAGGGGATTACTTTCTTT,CASTIGQGITFF
TRBJ1-2,.,TRBV4-1,.,TGCGCCAGCAGCCAGATCAAGACAGGCAACTATGGCTACACCTTC,CASSQIKTGNYGYTF
TRBJ2-5,once,TRBV28,.,TGTGCCAGCACCCACAGGGACCAAGAGACCCAGTACTTC,CASTHRDQETQYF
TRBJ2-3,.,TRBV10-3,.,TGTGCCATCAGCAAGGGGAACAGGGCCTCCACAGATACGCAGTATTTT,CAISKGNRASTDTQYF
TRBJ2-3,.,TRBV24-1,.,TGTGCCACCAGTGATTTCGCTACGGGCACAGATACGCAGTATTTT,CATSDFATGTDTQYF
TRBJ1-2,.,TRBV6-1,.,TGTGCCAGCAGTGAATCTTGGCAGGTCTATGGCTACACCTTC,CASSESWQVYGYTF
TRBJ1-2,once,TRBV13,TRBD1,TGTGCCAGCAGCTTAGGCTCCACAGGGGCAATTGGCTACACCTTC,CASSLGSTGAIGYTF
TRBJ2-3,.,TRBV23-1,.,TGCGCCAGCAGTCCAAGAGGTGGGACAGGGATCGCGGGAGGCTTCACAGATACGCAGTATTTT,CASSPRGGTGIAGGFTDTQYF
TRBJ2-2,.,TRBV10-3,.,TGTGCCATCAGTGCAATCCTGGGGCAGAACACCGGGGAGCTGTTTTTT,CAISAILGQNTGELFF
TRBJ1-2,once,TRBV4-1,.,TGCGCCAGCAGCCAAGATCGTCACTCACCCCCCTATGGCTACACCTTC,CASSQDRHSPPYGYTF
TRBJ1-2,.,TRBV29-1,TRBD1,TGCAGCGTAGATACCGGGACAGGGGATTATGGCTACACCTTC,CSVDTGTGDYGYTF
TRBJ1-2,.,TRBV13,.,TGTGCCAGCAGCTTAGGCCAGGGATCTGACGGCTACACCTTC,CASSLGQGSDGYTF
TRBJ1-2,.,TRBV2,TRBD1,TGTGCCAGCAACGACAGGGAGTCCTATGGCTACACCTTC,CASNDRESYGYTF
TRBJ1-5,once,TRBV4-3,.,TGCGCCAGCAGCCAAGAGCGTACAGGGTGGCAGCCCCAGCATTTT,CASSQERTGWQPQHF
TRBJ2-1,.,TRBV10-3,.,TGTGCCATCAGTGAGTCAAAAGTCGGCGGGTACAACTACAATGAGCAGTTCTTC,CAISESKVGGYNYNEQFF
TRBJ2-5,.,TRBV5-1,TRBD1,TGCGCCAGCAGCTCCCCCTCTGGACAGGGCGGGCAAGAGACCCAGTACTTC,CASSSPSGQGGQETQYF
TRBJ2-7,once,TRBV14,TRBD1,TGTGCCAGCAGCCAAGGGTTCGGACAGGGGGCCTACGAGCAGTACTTC,CASSQGFGQGAYEQYF
TRBJ2-7,.,TRBV6-5,TRBD1,TGTGCCAGCAGTTTCCAGGGGGCTTCTTACGAGCAGTACTTC,CASSFQGASYEQYF
TRBJ2-5,.,TRBV7-9,.,TGTGCCATCCCGGCGGGTCTGGAGACCCAGTACTTC,CAIPAGLETQYF
TRBJ1-2,.,TRBV10-3,.,TGTGCCATCAGCAAACAGGGCGGTGGCTACACCTTC,CAISKQGGGYTF
TRBJ1-2,.,TRBV29-1,TRBD1,TGCAGCGTTAGGGGACAGGGGACCTCTAACTATGGCTACACCTTC,CSVRGQGTSNYGYTF
TRBJ1-2,.,TRBV19,.,TGTGCCAGTAGCGCGAACCCGCTGACTAACTATGGCTACACCTTC,CASSANPLTNYGYTF
TRBJ2-2,.,TRBV5-1,.,TGCGCCAGCAGCGTAGGGGTCACCGGGGAGCTGTTTTTT,CASSVGVTGELFF
TRBJ2-5,.,TRBV6-5,.,TGTGCCAGCAGTTACACCCTAGCATCGGATGAGACCCAGTACTTC,CASSYTLASDETQYF
TRBJ1-5,few,TRBV19,.,TGTGCCAGTAACACAGGCTATAGCAATCAGCCCCAGCATTTT,CASNTGYSNQPQHF
TRBJ1-2,.,TRBV5-5,TRBD1,TGTGCCAGCAGCTTGTGGGTCATAGGACAGGGCTATGGCTACACCTTC,CASSLWVIGQGYGYTF
TRBJ1-1,.,TRBV4-2,.,TGTGCCAGCAGCCAGATTAACAGGGAAAACACTGAAGCTTTCTTT,CASSQINRENTEAFF
TRBJ2-7,.,TRBV29-1,.,TGCAGCGTTCAAACAGGGTTGACCTACGAGCAGTACTTC,CSVQTGLTYEQYF
TRBJ1-5,few,TRBV2,.,TGTGCCAGCAGTGGACAGTTTAATCAGCCCCAGCATTTT,CASSGQFNQPQHF
TRBJ1-2,.,TRBV2,.,TGTGCCAGCAGTGATTTTAGCTATGGCTACACCTTC,CASSDFSYGYTF
TRBJ1-5,.,TRBV7-8,TRBD1,TGTGCCAGCAGCTTAGTGGACAGGAATAGCAATCAGCCCCAGCATTTT,CASSLVDRNSNQPQHF
TRBJ2-5,.,TRBV11-2,TRBD1,TGTGCCAGCAGCTTGGGACAGCCTTCCGGGACCCAGTACTTC,CASSLGQPSGTQYF
TRBJ2-1,.,TRBV27,TRBD2,TGTGCCAGCAGTTTTTCCGGGACTACTCACTACAATGAGCAGTTCTTC,CASSFSGTTHYNEQFF